Given below is one T cell receptor (beta chain) in context. Authors' methods: Amplifying reference gene primers gave estimates of nucleated cell counts. The method was immunoSEQ multiplex PCR; TCRdb's version includes in-frame clones alone and lacks a portion of them. The V and J calls and clone size were taken over from that table, and D and trimming were inferred from the DNA. The data show approximately 52,000 clones, around 90% seen once. Trimming pared 10 bases from V and 2 bases from J, leaving 15 bases between. Looked up from germline, CDR1 is SEHNR and CDR2 is FQNEAQ (reference sequence). CDR3 length equals 13 residues. The data stem from a study of blood T cell repertoires in COVID-19. In the study overall: Sites in the United States, Italy and Spain provided acute and convalescent COVID-19 samples. T cells, B-cell-depleted T cells, or PBMCs provided the cDNA or gDNA that served as material.

The TCR was taken from a human donor in a cohort sampled during active COVID-19. This chain connects TRBV7-9 to TRBJ2-7; D is perhaps TRBD1 (6 bases). Material: peripheral blood. CDR3 amino acids: CATSTTGTYEQYF. The CDR3 DNA reads as TGTGCCACCTCAACGACAGGAACCTACGAGCAGTACTTC.